The 22 T cell receptor beta chains given below trace back to one sample, sequenced in a study of OX40 agonist ivuxolimab in advanced cancers. The repertoire was sequenced with immunoSEQ multiplex PCR; TCRdb's copy has only in-frame clones and lacks some. The table shows around 68,000 clones, with roughly 87% occurring only once. The sample was CD4+ or CD8+ T cells sorted from blood, taken in a trial of the OX40 agonist ivuxolimab. The receptors shown here come from an adult with an advanced solid tumor such as melanoma, head and neck, liver or kidney cancer.

The CDR3 spells CATSRDGTGPNYGYTF. The CDR3 nucleotides are TGTGCCACCAGCAGAGATGGGACAGGGCCTAACTATGGCTACACCTTC. The V gene is TRBV15, the J gene TRBJ1-2, with 9 bases identical to TRBD1. With 0 bases clipped from V and 0 bases from J, the junction kept 2 bases outside the gene matches. This CDR3 spans 16 amino acids. The germline CDR1 and CDR2 sequences are LNHNV and YYDKDF (reference sequence).

This clone showed up just a few times. The J gene is TRBJ2-5, the V gene TRBV2; TRBD2 agrees at 8 bases. Germline CDR1 SNHLY, CDR2 FYNNEI. This CDR3 comprises 14 residues. After removal of 6 bases from V and 3 bases from J, the junction contained 6 bases not matched to a gene. The CDR3 reads CASSRPGLEETQYF. CDR3 DNA: TGTGCCAGCAGCCGACCGGGACTAGAAGAGACCCAGTACTTC.

The chain recombines TRBV30 with TRBJ2-1; D is uncertain. CDR3 length equals 12 residues. The V end lost 1 base, the J end lost 4 bases, and 5 bases lay between the germline ends. Germline V gene sequence: CDR1 GTSNPN, CDR2 SVGIG (reference sequence). CDR3 nucleotides: TGTGCCTGGAGTGCCCAGTACAATGAGCAGTTCTTC. Translated, it gives CAWSAQYNEQFF.

The chain is built from TRBV27 and TRBJ1-5; tentatively, D is TRBD1 (5 bases). The V end was cut by 6 bases, the J end by 2 bases, with 20 bases between. CDR1 is MNHEY, CDR2 SMNVEV, per germline (reference sequence). The CDR3 runs to 17 residues. CDR3 coding DNA: TGTGCCAGCAGCCCTTGGGGGGGTGGGGATGGCAATCAGCCCCAGCATTTT. Translated, it gives CASSPWGGGDGNQPQHF.

V and J are TRBV7-2 and TRBJ2-4, with 12 nucleotides matching TRBD2. Germline trimming cut 3 bases from V and 0 bases from J; bases unmatched to any gene: 9. This CDR3 has 19 residues. Germline assignment: CDR1 SGHTA and CDR2 FQGNSA. CDR3 bases: TGTGCCAGCAGCTTGGAGACTAGCGGGGGAAAGCTAGCCAAAAACATTCAGTACTTC. Translating gives CASSLETSGGKLAKNIQYF.

The chain carries TRBV10-3 and TRBJ1-1; TRBD1 aligns across 9 bases. Germline trimming cut 0 bases from V and 4 bases from J; bases unmatched to any gene: 3. The CDR3 is made up of 15 amino acids. Germline V gene sequence: CDR1 ENHRY, CDR2 SYGVKD. The CDR3 DNA reads TGTGCCATCAGTGAGTCGGCGACAGGGGGCACTGAAGCTTTCTTT. Its translation: CAISESATGGTEAFF.

The V and J genes are TRBV14 and TRBJ2-3, with D tentatively TRBD1 or TRBD2 (6 bases each). The CDR3 length is 16 residues. The V gene's germline CDR1 is SGHDN and CDR2 FVKESK. V lost 4 bases to trimming and J lost 4 bases, with 18 bases between them. The CDR3 nucleotides read TGTGCCAGCAGCCCCATTCTCGGGGGCCCGGCAGATACGCAGTATTTT. Amino acid sequence: CASSPILGGPADTQYF.

This clone was detected a few times. The V gene is TRBV5-6, the J gene TRBJ1-6, with no clear D. CDR1 and CDR2 (germline): SGHDT, YYEEEE. Between the trimmed V and J ends, which lost 0 bases and 4 bases, there was a span of 8 bases. CDR3 size: 15 residues. CDR3 DNA sequence: TGTGCCAGCAGCTTGGAGTTTGGTTATAATTCACCCCTCCACTTT. It is translated as CASSLEFGYNSPLHF.

The rearrangement uses TRBV6-1 and TRBJ1-2, with D possibly being TRBD1 (5 bases). Trimming took 3 bases from V and 5 from J, leaving 10 bases between them. CDR1 is MNHNS and CDR2 is SASEGT in the germline V gene. This CDR3 has 13 amino acids. This CDR3 is CASSDRARYGYTF. CDR3 in DNA: TGTGCCAGCAGTGACAGGGCCCGATATGGCTACACCTTC.

J is TRBJ1-1 and V is TRBV6-5, with 9 bases aligning to TRBD1. J lost 1 base, V lost 6 bases, and 6 bases had no gene match. Germline V lookup: CDR1 MNHEY, CDR2 SVGAGI. The CDR3 contains 15 residues. CDR3 sequence reads: CASSFTGGENTEAFF. CDR3 DNA sequence: TGTGCCAGCAGCTTCACAGGGGGCGAGAACACTGAAGCTTTCTTT.

The chain carries TRBV5-1 and TRBJ1-3; tentatively, D is TRBD1 (5 bases). CDR3 length equals 14 residues. V was clipped by 4 bases and J by 2 bases, with 10 bases between them. CDR1 and CDR2 from the germline V gene are SGHRS and YFSETQ. The CDR3 DNA reads TGCGCCAGCAGCACCGGGGGGACTGGAAACACCATATATTTT. It yields the protein CASSTGGTGNTIYF.

The chain uses TRBV28 and TRBJ1-5; no firm D call. CDR3 length: 11 amino acids. Trimming took 6 bases from V and 7 from J, leaving 7 bases between them. Germline V gene lookup returns CDR1 MDHEN and CDR2 SYDVKM. The CDR3 region is CASSLGQPQHF. The CDR3 DNA reads TGTGCCAGCAGCCTCGGGCAGCCCCAGCATTTT.

The J gene is TRBJ2-7, the V gene TRBV10-3, with unresolved D. The CDR3 has 12 residues. Trimming took 6 bases from V and 3 from J, leaving 9 bases between them. Germline V gene data show CDR1 as ENHRY and CDR2 as SYGVKD. Here the CDR3 reads CAIRNSSYEQYF. CDR3 coding DNA: TGTGCCATCAGGAACTCTAGCTACGAGCAGTACTTC.

The rearrangement uses TRBV10-1 and TRBJ2-3; maybe TRBD1 (6 bases). CDR1 is WNHNN, CDR2 SYGVQD, per germline (reference sequence). V shed 6 bases and J shed 3 bases, with 7 bases lying between them. CDR3 length equals 12 residues. The CDR3 spells CASSTGTDTQYF. As DNA, the CDR3 is TGCGCCAGCAGCACAGGGACAGATACGCAGTATTTT.

The rearrangement joins TRBV10-3 to TRBJ2-7; 7 bases agree with TRBD1. This CDR3 contains 14 residues. Germline CDR1 and CDR2: ENHRY and SYGVKD. V shed 3 bases, J shed 2 bases, and the junction held 4 bases outside the gene matches. CDR3 in DNA: TGTGCCATCAGTGATAGGCAGGGGGCCTACGAGCAGTACTTC. It encodes CAISDRQGAYEQYF.

The chain couples TRBV6-1 to TRBJ2-2; 9 bases map to TRBD2. Per the germline V gene, CDR1 is MNHNS and CDR2 is SASEGT. The V gene end was trimmed by 3 bases and the J gene end by 4 bases; junction bases not matched to a gene: 6. CDR3 length: 16 residues. CDR3 nucleotides: TGTGCCAGCAGTGAGGTGCGGGGGGGCCGCACCGGGGAGCTGTTTTTT. This translates into CASSEVRGGRTGELFF.

The rearrangement uses TRBV5-4 and TRBJ2-1; 13 nucleotides align to TRBD2. J was trimmed by 2 bases and V by 1 base; bases with no gene match: 3. Germline CDR1 reads SGHNT; CDR2 reads YYREEE (reference sequence). The length of the CDR3 is 17 residues. CDR3 DNA sequence: TGTGCCAGCAGCTTGCCCACTAGCGGGGGGGCCTACAATGAGCAGTTCTTC. Its translation: CASSLPTSGGAYNEQFF.

This clone was recorded only once. The rearrangement joins TRBV10-2 to TRBJ1-5; TRBD1 might be the D (6 bases). Germline V gene lookup returns CDR1 WSHSY and CDR2 SAAADI. Trimming cost V 4 bases and J 7 bases, with 14 bases left between them. This CDR3 comprises 14 residues. CDR3 sequence (DNA): TGCGCCAGCAGTGCAGAAGGGGGGGAACAGCCCCAGCATTTT. Its protein product is CASSAEGGEQPQHF.

The chain links TRBV19 to TRBJ1-1; no clear D. Trimming pared 3 bases from V and 2 bases from J, leaving 10 bases between. CDR1 LNHDA and CDR2 SQIVND come from the germline V gene (reference sequence). The CDR3 consists of 14 residues. The CDR3 loop reads CASSISSTNTEAFF. For the CDR3, the DNA is TGTGCCAGTAGTATTAGCAGCACCAACACTGAAGCTTTCTTT.

The chain is built from TRBV6-5 and TRBJ2-1; TRBD2 aligns across 14 bases. V trimming: 8 bases; J trimming: 10 bases; junction bases outside the gene matches: 4. The CDR3 extends over 13 amino acids. Per the germline V gene, CDR1 is MNHEY and CDR2 is SVGAGI. The CDR3 bases are TGTGCCAGCGAGAGGACTAGCGGGGGGGAGCAGTTCTTC. Its translation: CASERTSGGEQFF.

The chain has TRBV5-1 and TRBJ2-7; 7 positions match TRBD1. With 4 bases clipped from V and 0 bases from J, the junction kept 4 bases outside the gene matches. CDR1 is SGHRS, CDR2 YFSETQ, per germline. This CDR3 has 14 amino acids. CDR3 nucleotides: TGCGCCAGCAGCGCGGACAGGATCTCCTACGAGCAGTACTTC. It codes for CASSADRISYEQYF.

The J gene is TRBJ1-4, the V gene TRBV7-2, with 7 bases matching TRBD1. Germline V gives CDR1 SGHTA, CDR2 FQGNSA. There are 15 residues in the CDR3. V shed 6 bases, J shed 5 bases, and the junction held 9 bases outside the gene matches. The CDR3 is CASRPYRGENEKLFF. The CDR3, as DNA: TGTGCCAGCAGACCGTACAGGGGCGAAAATGAAAAACTGTTTTTT. Looking up the rest from reference TRBV7-2 and TRBJ1-4 gives the full variable domain: GAGVSQSPSNKVTEKGKDVELRCDPISGHTALYWYRQSLGQGLEFLIYFQGNSAPDKSGLPSDRFSAERTGGSVSTLTIQRTQQEDSAVYLCASRPYRGENEKLFFGSGTQLSVL.